This entry features one TCR beta chain sequence. The sample is drawn from a study of blood T cell repertoires in COVID-19. The V gene's germline CDR1 is SNHLY and CDR2 FYNNEI. CDR3 length equals 15 residues. The V end was cut by 1 base, the J end by 9 bases, with 13 bases between. Clones were sequenced by immunoSEQ multiplex PCR, and TCRdb holds only the in-frame ones, with some missing. In the table there are about 270,000 clones, approximately 90% of which are singletons. Sequencing was performed on PBMCs or T cells enriched from blood (not recorded which). V is TRBV2 and J is TRBJ1-6, with D uncertain. This sequence was found in a woman in her twenties or thirties with acute COVID-19. In nucleotides, the CDR3 is TGTGCCAGCAGTGAAGGACTAGGGATTAGTTCACCCCTCCACTTT. This translates into CASSEGLGISSPLHF. The whole variable domain, filled in from reference TRBV2 and TRBJ1-6, reads EPEVTQTPSHQVTQMGQEVILRCVPISNHLYFYWYRQILGQKVEFLVSFYNNEISEKSEIFDDQFSVERPDGSNFTLKIRSTKLEDSAMYFCASSEGLGISSPLHFGNGTRLTVT.